Following are 8 T cell receptor beta chains from one sample sequenced in a study of response to subunit inactivated influenza vaccine. TCRdb re-derived calls from the RT-PCR reads in MiXCR, one entry per CDR3 protein. The table has fewer than 700,000 distinct CDR3 sequences, about an eighth seen once. The input for sequencing was PBMCs from blood, taken 45 days after vaccination. All receptors come from a man aged 50-59 years who received an inactivated influenza vaccine.

The V call is TRBV6-5, the J call TRBJ2-7, with 10 bases fitting TRBD2. This CDR3 has 19 amino acids. The germline CDR1 and CDR2 sequences are MNHEY and SVGAGI. V was clipped by 0 bases and J by 2 bases; unmatched bases: 13. CDR3 coding DNA: TGTGCCAGCAGTTACTCGGAGCTAGCGGGGGAGCTCCGGGCCTACGAGCAGTACTTC. It encodes CASSYSELAGELRAYEQYF.

This clonotype was observed at least ten times. The V call is TRBV28, the J call TRBJ2-7; D ambiguous. Germline CDR1 is MDHEN and CDR2 is SYDVKM. The CDR3 contains 13 residues. Trimming stripped 2 bases from V and 3 bases from J, with 8 bases between. This CDR3 is CASSLPANYEQYF. In DNA, the CDR3 is TGTGCCAGCAGTTTACCCGCAAACTACGAGCAGTACTTC.

The rearrangement joins TRBV20-1 to TRBJ2-3, with D unclear. V lost 3 bases and J lost 6, with 13 bases in between. The germline V gene encodes CDR1 DFQATT and CDR2 SNEGSKA (reference sequence). The CDR3 spans 13 residues. The CDR3 protein is CSARELRADTQYF. CDR3 nucleotides: TGCAGTGCTAGGGAGTTGCGCGCGGATACGCAGTATTTT.

The sample holds a few counts of this clonotype. The chain combines TRBV28 with TRBJ2-3; 8 positions agree with TRBD1. Per the germline V gene, CDR1 is MDHEN and CDR2 is SYDVKM. The V and J ends lost 1 base and 10 bases, in that order; junction bases with no gene match: 25. The CDR3 is 20 residues long. CDR3 residues: CASSLFSGQGSTGFDNSQYF. CDR3 DNA: TGTGCCAGCAGTTTATTTTCCGGACAGGGCAGTACGGGGTTCGATAATTCGCAGTATTTT.

Only a few counts were recorded for this clonotype. The chain is built from TRBV24-1 and TRBJ2-3, with D tentatively TRBD1 or TRBD2 (5 bases each). The V end lost 3 bases, the J end lost 8 bases, and 11 bases lay between the germline ends. There are 13 residues in the CDR3. Per germline, CDR1 KGHDR and CDR2 SFDVKD. CDR3: CATSDAWDGTQYF. The DNA of the CDR3 is TGTGCCACCAGTGATGCTTGGGACGGTACGCAGTATTTT.

This clonotype was seen only a few times. The rearrangement links TRBV7-2 to TRBJ2-2; possible D gene TRBD1, 5 bases. V lost 5 bases and J 10 bases, leaving 14 bases between the germline ends. The CDR3 is 13 residues long. Germline CDR1 is SGHTA and CDR2 is FQGNSA. The CDR3 spells CASSPRRREELFF. The CDR3 bases are TGTGCCAGCAGCCCCCGCCGCAGGGAGGAGCTGTTTTTT.

The rearrangement joins TRBV20-1 to TRBJ2-7, with D possibly matching TRBD2 (5 bases). This CDR3 has 13 amino acids. Deletions cut 6 bases from V and 3 bases from J, with 15 bases between. Looked up from germline, CDR1 is DFQATT and CDR2 is SNEGSKA (reference sequence). The CDR3 region is CSAGEKWGYEQYF. CDR3 DNA sequence: TGCAGTGCCGGGGAAAAGTGGGGCTACGAGCAGTACTTC.

This clonotype was seen many times. The chain links TRBV7-9 to TRBJ1-1; maybe TRBD1 (5 bases). Trimming cost V 1 base and J 5 bases, with 11 bases left between them. Germline-derived CDR1 and CDR2 are SEHNR and FQNEAQ (reference sequence). The CDR3 length is 14 residues. The CDR3 loop is CASSLEGWGTEAFF. CDR3 in DNA: TGTGCCAGCAGCTTAGAGGGATGGGGGACTGAAGCTTTCTTT.